Following are 9 T cell receptor beta chains from one sample sequenced in a study of T cell responses to AZD1222 COVID-19 vaccine (dated by TCRdb to about 2021). Receptor libraries were prepared by the immunoSEQ multiplex PCR assay. Here the immuneACCESS table is served through TCRdb, limited to in-frame sequences with V and J called. Missing clones are a known gap in these copies; in checked studies unresolved V genes cover under half, and the rest lacks a known reason. For this sample there are tens of thousands of clones; 80% to 90% appear just once. Around 5.9% of the sample goes to the ten largest clones. What the time point label conveys for this sample: baseline before first vaccination. This specimen was peripheral blood, taken on day 0 of AZD1222 vaccination. The source of these receptors is an adult in good health.

The rearrangement uses TRBV18 and TRBJ1-5; 7 nucleotides line up with TRBD1. CDR1 is KGHSH and CDR2 is LQKENI in the germline V gene. This CDR3 comprises 15 residues. The V segment lost 5 bases and the J segment 4 bases; nucleotides outside the gene matches: 8. Here the CDR3 reads CASSLTGQNNQPQHF. The DNA for the CDR3 is TGTGCCAGCTCATTAACGGGACAGAATAATCAGCCCCAGCATTTT.

CDR3 loop: CASSLQGNTEAFF. The CDR3 DNA follows: TGTGCCAGCAGCTTGCAGGGGAACACTGAAGCTTTCTTT. The V call is TRBV11-2, the J call TRBJ1-1; a possible D gene is TRBD1 (5 bases). The CDR3 totals 13 residues. Trimming removed 3 bases from V and 1 base from J, with 6 bases in between. CDR1 is SGHAT, CDR2 FQNNGV, per germline.

The chain employs TRBV6-1 and TRBJ1-6, with D tentatively TRBD1 (5 bases). V was shortened by 3 bases and J by 7 bases, with 10 bases between the two germline ends. This CDR3 contains 14 residues. Germline CDR1 and CDR2: MNHNS and SASEGT. The CDR3 DNA follows: TGTGCCAGCAGTGAGGTTCAGGGAAATTCACCCCTCCACTTT. Protein product: CASSEVQGNSPLHF.

The V and J genes are TRBV6-5 and TRBJ2-1; the match to TRBD1 covers 8 bases. V shed 6 bases, J shed 8 bases, and the junction held 9 bases outside the gene matches. Looked up from germline, CDR1 is MNHEY and CDR2 is SVGAGI. There are 14 residues in the CDR3. CDR3 in DNA: TGTGCCAGCAGCCCGGACAGGGACCCTCATGAGCAGTTCTTC. It encodes CASSPDRDPHEQFF.

The chain has TRBV11-1 and TRBJ1-3; no reliable D call. Germline V gene sequence: CDR1 SGHAT, CDR2 FQDESV (reference sequence). Trimming took 8 bases from V and 1 from J, leaving 3 bases between them. This CDR3 spans 11 amino acids. CDR3 coding DNA: TGTGCCAGCTCATCTGGAAACACCATATATTTT. As protein: CASSSGNTIYF.

This sequence joins TRBV19 and TRBJ2-7, with a weak D call TRBD1 (5 bases). Trimming stripped 4 bases from V and 3 bases from J, with 16 bases between. Germline-derived CDR1 and CDR2 are LNHDA and SQIVND (reference sequence). The CDR3 has 15 amino acids. The CDR3 region is CASSNLAGFNYEQYF. The CDR3 bases are TGTGCCAGTAGTAACCTTGCAGGGTTCAACTACGAGCAGTACTTC.

This clone was counted between two and nine times. The rearrangement joins TRBV7-9 to TRBJ2-3; 7 bases are shared with TRBD2. The CDR3 runs 13 residues. With V trimmed by 5 bases and J by 6 bases, 5 bases remained unmatched. Per the germline V gene, CDR1 is SEHNR and CDR2 is FQNEAQ (reference sequence). The CDR3 coding sequence is TGTGCCAGCAGCCCAAGGGAGGGGGATACGCAGTATTTT. It encodes CASSPREGDTQYF.

The rearrangement uses TRBV11-2 and TRBJ2-1; tentative D call: TRBD2 (6 bases). Trimming left V 3 bases short and J 14 bases short, with 23 bases between. Per germline, CDR1 SGHAT and CDR2 FQNNGV. This CDR3 is built from 15 residues. CDR3 sequence reads: CASSLGFGGPGGKFF. CDR3 DNA sequence: TGTGCCAGCAGCTTGGGTTTCGGCGGGCCCGGGGGAAAGTTCTTC.

This chain uses TRBV5-3 with TRBJ1-5, with 8 bases lining up with TRBD1. TRBV5-3 is designated an ORF whose function remains uncertain. This CDR3 has 17 amino acids. V was clipped by 4 bases and J by 6 bases; unmatched bases: 15. CDR3 loop: CARSPRTGLNCCQPQHF. The CDR3 DNA follows: TGTGCCAGAAGCCCCCGGACAGGGCTAAATTGTTGTCAGCCCCAGCATTTT.